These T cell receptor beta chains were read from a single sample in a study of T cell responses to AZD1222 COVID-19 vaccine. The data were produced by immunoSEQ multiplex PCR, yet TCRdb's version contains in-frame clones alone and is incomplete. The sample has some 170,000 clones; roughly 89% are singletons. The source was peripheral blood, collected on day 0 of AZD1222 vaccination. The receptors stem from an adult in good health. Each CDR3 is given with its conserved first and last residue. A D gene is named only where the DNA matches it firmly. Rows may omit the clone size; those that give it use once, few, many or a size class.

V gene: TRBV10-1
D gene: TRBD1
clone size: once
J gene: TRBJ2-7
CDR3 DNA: TGCGCCAGCAGTGAGTCTGGGACAGGACTTTACGAGCAGTACTTC
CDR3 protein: CASSESGTGLYEQYF

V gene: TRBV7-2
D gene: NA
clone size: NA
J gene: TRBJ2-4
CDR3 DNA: TGTGCCAGCAGCTTTGGGGGGTTTGGCAAAAACATTCAGTACTTC
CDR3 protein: CASSFGGFGKNIQYF

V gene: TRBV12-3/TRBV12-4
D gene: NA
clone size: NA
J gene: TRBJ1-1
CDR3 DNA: TGTGCCAGCAGTTTATCGGGGGGCCCTGAAGCTTTCTTT
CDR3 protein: CASSLSGGPEAFF

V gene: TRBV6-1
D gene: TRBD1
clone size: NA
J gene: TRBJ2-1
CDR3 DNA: TGTGCCAGCAGTGAAGCTCCGGGACAGGGAAACTACAATGAGCAGTTCTTC
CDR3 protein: CASSEAPGQGNYNEQFF

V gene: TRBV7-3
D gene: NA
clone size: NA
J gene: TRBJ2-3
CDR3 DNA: TGTGCCAGCAGCTTAAACTTCGGGATTAGCACAGATACGCAGTATTTT
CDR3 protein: CASSLNFGISTDTQYF

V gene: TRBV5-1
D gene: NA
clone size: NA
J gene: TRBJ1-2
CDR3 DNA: TGCGCCAGCAGCTTGGACCCGAACTATGGCTACACCTTC
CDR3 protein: CASSLDPNYGYTF

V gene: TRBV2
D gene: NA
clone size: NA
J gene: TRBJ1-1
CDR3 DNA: TGTGCCAGCAGTGGGGAGTTGGGAATAGAATCTTTCTTT
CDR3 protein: CASSGELGIESFF

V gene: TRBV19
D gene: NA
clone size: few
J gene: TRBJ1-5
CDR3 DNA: TGTGCCAGCAGACATCCCTGGGGGGCGTCGGGTCAGCCCCAGCATTTT
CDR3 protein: CASRHPWGASGQPQHF

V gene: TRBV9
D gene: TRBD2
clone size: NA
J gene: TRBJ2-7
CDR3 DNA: TGTGCCAGCAGCGTAGGGGCGGGAGGGGCCTACGAGCAGTACTTC
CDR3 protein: CASSVGAGGAYEQYF

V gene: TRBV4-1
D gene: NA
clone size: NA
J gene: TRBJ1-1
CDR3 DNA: TGCGCCAGCAGCCAAGTATCGCCATCGAACACTGAAGCTTTCTTT
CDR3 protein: CASSQVSPSNTEAFF

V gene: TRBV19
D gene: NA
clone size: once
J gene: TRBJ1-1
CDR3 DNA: TGTGCCAGTAGTATCCCCGGGACGGTGAACACTGAAGCTTTCTTT
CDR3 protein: CASSIPGTVNTEAFF